The source of this T cell receptor (beta chain) is a study of blood T cell repertoires in COVID-19. The wider study: Sites in the United States, Italy and Spain provided acute and convalescent COVID-19 samples. From T cells, B-cell-depleted T cells, or PBMCs came the material, which was cDNA or gDNA.

Original processing methods: Quantification of nucleated cells was approximated via reference gene primer amplification. Measured with immunoSEQ multiplex PCR; TCRdb has only the in-frame clones, and not every one. V, J and clone size are those of that table, while D and trimming were read from the DNA. Found here are about 200,000 clones, 65% to 85% of them singletons; the top ten hold about 10%. The sample comprised peripheral blood. This TCR came from a woman of 80 years or more with acute or convalescent COVID-19.

The CDR3 DNA sequence: TGCAGTGCTAGCCCCGGGCTGCGGGGATTTTTT. Its translation: CSASPGLRGFF. The chain is built from TRBV20-1 and TRBJ1-4, with D unresolved. CDR1 is DFQATT and CDR2 is SNEGSKA in the germline V gene (reference sequence). V dropped 3 bases and J dropped 17 bases, with 16 bases sitting between them. The CDR3 loop spans 11 amino acids.